The 11 T cell receptor beta chains below were found in one sample sequenced in a study of post-analysis software for immune sequencing data. These receptors have no identified antigens. Unique molecular identifiers were built into the TCR beta cDNA libraries. One entry per CDR3 protein, called by TCRdb with MiXCR from the PCR reads. This repertoire shows roughly 870,000 distinct CDR3 sequences, roughly 58% found once; its top ten account for 4% to 5.5%. General observations from the study: Among 4 or 5 TRBV segments more frequent in patients than controls were TRBV5-6, TRBV5-1 and TRBV20-1.

The sequencing sample was made of blood. Receptors originate from a girl aged 10-17 years with multiple sclerosis.

The count of this clonotype is one. The chain recombines TRBV29-1 with TRBJ1-1; the D gene is possibly TRBD1 (5 bases). Germline values: CDR1 SQVTM, CDR2 ANQGSEA. V dropped 5 bases and J dropped 6 bases, with 16 bases sitting between them. CDR3 length: 13 amino acids. The CDR3 coding sequence is TGCAGCGTTAAGACAGTTCTTTCCGCTGAAGCTTTCTTT. It encodes CSVKTVLSAEAFF.

V gene TRBV10-3 combines with J gene TRBJ1-2; no firm D call. CDR1 and CDR2 from the germline V gene are ENHRY and SYGVKD. This CDR3 spans 12 amino acids. V lost 3 bases and J lost 5, with 7 bases in between. As DNA, the CDR3 is TGTGCCATCAGTGACAGAGAATATGGCTACACCTTC. It translates to CAISDREYGYTF.

This chain connects TRBV12-3 or TRBV12-4 to TRBJ1-5; D gene uncertain. The CDR3 sequence is 15 residues long. With 5 bases removed from V and 2 bases from J, the gap between germline ends came to 13 bases. The CDR3 bases are TGTGCCAGCAGTACCCGGGGTAGGGGCAATCAGCCCCAGCATTTT. It encodes CASSTRGRGNQPQHF.

The chain employs TRBV3-1 and TRBJ2-1; unclear D gene. The CDR3 is made up of 12 amino acids. CDR1 and CDR2 (germline): LGHDT, YNNKEL (reference sequence). Trimming took 1 base from V and 13 from J, leaving 11 bases between them. The CDR3 protein is CASSQVWADQFF. The DNA for the CDR3 is TGTGCCAGCAGCCAAGTGTGGGCAGATCAGTTCTTC.

V usage is TRBV7-3 and J usage is TRBJ2-1, with 12 positions matching TRBD1. This CDR3 has 15 residues. Unmatched junction bases numbered 4, after V lost 0 bases and J lost 10 bases. Germline CDR1 is SGHTA and CDR2 is FQGTGA. CDR3 in DNA: TGTGCCAGCAGCTTAACGGGACAGGGGGCGGAAGAGCAGTTCTTC. This gives the protein CASSLTGQGAEEQFF.

The V call is TRBV5-1, the J call TRBJ2-7, with D tentatively TRBD2 (6 bases). Deletions cut 4 bases from V and 1 base from J, with 18 bases between. CDR1 and CDR2 (germline): SGHRS, YFSETQ. This CDR3 comprises 16 residues. DNA for the CDR3: TGCGCCAGCAGCCCCGGAGGAGGGATCGGGTCCTACGAGCAGTACTTC. This gives the protein CASSPGGGIGSYEQYF.

The chain employs TRBV7-3 and TRBJ2-5; no reliable D call. V dropped 5 bases and J dropped 5 bases, with 12 bases sitting between them. The CDR3 runs to 13 residues. The germline gives CDR1 SGHTA, CDR2 FQGTGA. CDR3 in amino acids: CASSLNSLETQYF. The CDR3 DNA sequence: TGTGCCAGCAGCCTTAACTCCCTGGAGACCCAGTACTTC.

This clonotype occurred a few times. This chain uses TRBV20-1 with TRBJ2-7; D may be TRBD1 or TRBD2 (5 bases each). The V end was cut by 6 bases, the J end by 1 base, with 13 bases between. Germline loops: CDR1 DFQATT, CDR2 SNEGSKA (reference sequence). The CDR3 runs to 13 residues. CDR3 sequence (DNA): TGCAGTGCCACGCTTGGGGGTTCCTACGAGCAGTACTTC. Its translation is CSATLGGSYEQYF.

Note on this clonotype: The junction does not match germline at one end; this may be a read error. The V and J genes are TRBV7-9 and TRBJ1-1; D is unresolved. Germline assignment: CDR1 SEHNR and CDR2 FQNEAQ (reference sequence). The CDR3 sequence is 15 residues long. DNA of the CDR3: TGTGCCAGCAGCTTAGCTATTGCCTGGCCCACTAAAGCTTTCTTT. The encoded protein is CASSLAIAWPTKAFF. Combining the CDR3 with reference TRBV7-9 and TRBJ1-1 gives the whole variable domain DTGVSQNPRHKITKRGQNVTFRCDPISEHNRLYWYRQTLGQGPEFLTYFQNEAQLEKSRLLSDRFSAERPKGSFSTLEIQRTEQGDSAMYLCASSLAIAWPTKAFFGQGTRLTVV.

The rearrangement joins TRBV10-3 to TRBJ1-1; the D is unclear. The CDR3 runs to 13 residues. V was trimmed by 8 bases and J by 1 base, leaving 11 bases between them. From germline, CDR1 is ENHRY and CDR2 SYGVKD. CDR3 region: CAIGGHQNTEAFF. The CDR3 DNA reads as TGTGCCATCGGTGGCCACCAGAACACTGAAGCTTTCTTT.

J is TRBJ2-1 and V is TRBV7-2; 7 bases fit TRBD1. The J call may be in error: the DNA end matches TRBJ2-7 better. The CDR3 runs 15 residues. Germline CDR1 reads SGHTA; CDR2 reads FQGNSA. CDR3 amino acids: CASSLWQGEYNEQYF. The CDR3 DNA is TGTGCCAGCAGCTTATGGCAGGGGGAATACAATGAGCAGTACTTC.